This T cell receptor beta chain was captured by sequencing in a study of CD8 T cells in ankylosing spondylitis (TCRdb year 2017). With regard to the full study: The study set out to find disease-linked TCR variants by profiling T cell receptor beta repertoires in ankylosing spondylitis patients and healthy donors. Peripheral blood samples were taken, and synovial fluid was additionally collected from ankylosing spondylitis patients. The full study cohort was made up of 25 to 30 ankylosing spondylitis patients and 95 to 130 healthy donors.

Results and caveats for the whole study, not just this receptor: The disease-linked clones had a CD8+ phenotype and were found at relatively low frequencies in peripheral blood. Some of the motif variants had been reported before in the synovial fluid and blood of reactive arthritis patients, a finding that suggests common disease-initiation mechanisms. Significant enrichment of the disease-linked clones was reported in matched synovial fluid samples from ankylosing spondylitis patients. A TCR beta motif of about 8 highly homologous amino acid variants appeared characteristic of blood from ankylosing spondylitis patients.

Sequencing took place on an Illumina HiSeq 2500. TCR beta libraries were prepared by quantitative 5'-RACE with molecular barcodes. Per the authors' processing: A new computational method, built on a probabilistic model of VDJ rearrangement, was used to identify disease-linked TCR variants. Using fastp at Q25 and MiXCR, TCRdb reprocessed the public reads and kept productive beta chains. Here each entry gathers all rows of one CDR3 protein and keeps the most common genes and DNA. The V and J calls come from TCRdb's annotation, not from the publication. This sample is represented by 350,000 to 550,000 distinct CDR3 sequences; roughly a quarter of them were singletons. The ten most abundant clones make up 0.75% to 0.9% of the sample. The CDR3 covers 12 residues, taking in both the cysteine and the phenylalanine. Just CDR3 DNA is preserved here, 36 bases in frame from base 1. The germline V gene (reference sequence) sets CDR1 to LGHDT and CDR2 to YNNKEL. V loses 4 bases of germline sequence and J loses 4 bases, and the interval between the two ends is 7 bases.

This clonotype was counted a few times. Its antigen is not yet known. Per-base quality was not reported, and no clone a single base away is much larger than it. The chain employs TRBV3-1 and TRBJ1-2, with no D gene named confidently. Sequencing used blood, either unsorted or a sorted T cell fraction (not recorded which). The TCR originated in a male donor with ankylosing spondylitis. The CDR3 protein: CASSRTLYGYTF. The base sequence is TGTGCCAGCAGCCGGACTCTCTATGGCTACACCTTC.